Listed below are T cell receptor beta chains from one sample, sequenced in a study of blood T cell repertoires in COVID-19. Sequencing used immunoSEQ multiplex PCR; TCRdb keeps in-frame clones, though not all of them. The table has around 380,000 clones, approximately 80% seen once. Sequences were obtained from peripheral blood. These receptors were collected from a human donor with acute or convalescent COVID-19. The donor label of this sample is uncertain. The CDR3 runs from the conserved cysteine through the conserved F or W. A D gene is named only where the DNA matches it firmly. For some rows the clone size is stated as once, few or many, or as a class when expanded; others skip it.

V gene	clone size	J gene	D gene	CDR3 length	CDR3 DNA	CDR3 protein
TRBV19	-	TRBJ2-3	-	15	TGTGCCAGTAGTTCGCGGGGGCCCGCGGCAGATACGCAGTATTTT	CASSSRGPAADTQYF
TRBV12-2	-	TRBJ2-3	-	18	TGTGCAAGTCGCTTTTTAGGTGGGACTAGCGAGAGCACAGATACGCAGTATTTT	CASRFLGGTSESTDTQYF
TRBV6-5	-	TRBJ2-7	TRBD1	12	TGTGCCAGCAGGCGACAGGGCTTCGAGCAGTACTTC	CASRRQGFEQYF
TRBV6-5	few	TRBJ2-3	-	14	TGTGCCAGCAGCGGTATAGCCTACACAGATACGCAGTATTTT	CASSGIAYTDTQYF
TRBV6-6	few	TRBJ1-6	-	16	TGTGCCAGCAGAGGGGCAGAGAGCTCCTATAATTCACCCCTCCACTTT	CASRGAESSYNSPLHF
TRBV7-2	-	TRBJ2-1	TRBD2	14	TGTGCCAGCAATAGCGGGAGGATGTACAATGAGCAGTTCTTC	CASNSGRMYNEQFF
TRBV5-1	-	TRBJ1-2	-	16	TGCGCCAGCAGCCAACCATCAGGGGTGCCCGACTATGGCTACACCTTC	CASSQPSGVPDYGYTF
TRBV11-3	-	TRBJ1-5	-	19	TGTGCCAGCAGCTTAGTTCGGGGGGCGAAGGGTGGAAGCAATCAGCCCCAGCATTTT	CASSLVRGAKGGSNQPQHF
TRBV28	-	TRBJ1-2	-	14	TGTGCCAGCAGTTTGACCGGGAAGGTCTATGGCTACACCTTC	CASSLTGKVYGYTF
TRBV6-1	-	TRBJ1-2	-	12	TGTGCCAGCAGTGAAGTGGCCCGAGGCTACACCTTC	CASSEVARGYTF
TRBV28	-	TRBJ2-7	-	13	TGTGCCAGCAGTTTATTGCAGGGGTACGAGCAGTACTTC	CASSLLQGYEQYF
TRBV4-1	once	TRBJ2-1	-	17	TGCGCCAGCAGCCAAGTAAGGCTAGCAGGCTCCTACAATGAGCAGTTCTTC	CASSQVRLAGSYNEQFF
TRBV5-4	-	TRBJ1-2	-	17	TGTGCCAGCAGATCGACTTATGGACAGTTCTATTATGGTGGCTACACCTTC	CASRSTYGQFYYGGYTF
TRBV30	few	TRBJ1-2	TRBD1	14	TGTGCCTGGAGGAAGGGACAGGGGGGGTATGGCTACACCTTC	CAWRKGQGGYGYTF
TRBV10-2	-	TRBJ2-7	-	13	TGCGCCAGCAGTCCTGACAGAGACTACGAGCAGTACTTC	CASSPDRDYEQYF
TRBV30	-	TRBJ2-7	-	14	TGTGCCTGGGCGGTCGGGGGTAGCTCCTACGAGCAGTACTTC	CAWAVGGSSYEQYF
TRBV29-1	-	TRBJ2-7	-	11	TGCAGCGTGACAGGTTTGGACGAGCAGTACTTC	CSVTGLDEQYF
TRBV19	few	TRBJ2-2	TRBD1	15	TGTGCCAGTAATGCCTTACAGGGGGTCACCGGGGAGCTGTTTTTT	CASNALQGVTGELFF
TRBV15	-	TRBJ1-1	-	15	TGTGCCACCAGCAGGGAGGGTCAGAGGTTGAGTGAAGCTTTCTTT	CATSREGQRLSEAFF
TRBV2	-	TRBJ2-5	-	14	TGTGCCAGCAGGTCCTGGGACCGGGGGGAGACCCAGTACTTC	CASRSWDRGETQYF
TRBV18	once	TRBJ2-1	-	14	TGTGCCAGCTCACCTCAGACAGGCTACAATGAGCAGTTCTTC	CASSPQTGYNEQFF
TRBV14	-	TRBJ1-2	TRBD1	15	TGTGCCAGCAGCCAAGGGGTGACAGGGGGTTACGGCTACACCTTC	CASSQGVTGGYGYTF
TRBV7-9	-	TRBJ2-5	-	14	TGTGCCAGCAGCCTAGTGGTAGGGGAAGAGACCCAGTACTTC	CASSLVVGEETQYF
TRBV14	few	TRBJ1-3	-	13	TGTGCCAGCAGCCAAGACCTCCTAAGCACCATATATTTT	CASSQDLLSTIYF
TRBV3-1/TRBV3-2	once	TRBJ2-5	-	15	TGTGCCAGCAGCCCTGACCCTTGGACATATGAGACCCAGTACTTC	CASSPDPWTYETQYF
TRBV19	-	TRBJ1-5	-	15	TGTGCCAGTAGTATAGTACTAGTGAGCAATCAGCCCCAGCATTTT	CASSIVLVSNQPQHF
TRBV20-1	few	TRBJ1-2	-	10	TGCAGTGCAACAGGGTCTGGCTACACCTTC	CSATGSGYTF
TRBV5-1	-	TRBJ2-5	-	17	TGCGCCAGCACCGATCAAGGGTTAGTACTGGGGCGTGAGACCCAGTACTTC	CASTDQGLVLGRETQYF
TRBV7-2	-	TRBJ2-1	TRBD1	15	TGTGCCAGCAGCTTTCAGGGGGCCGCCTACAATGAGCAGTTCTTC	CASSFQGAAYNEQFF
TRBV5-1	-	TRBJ1-1	TRBD1	12	TGCGCCAGCAGCCGGGACAGGGAAAAAGCTTTCTTT	CASSRDREKAFF
TRBV6-6	-	TRBJ2-7	TRBD1	15	TGTGCCAGCAGTTACTCCCTAGGACAGGCCTACGAGCAGTACTTC	CASSYSLGQAYEQYF
TRBV7-9	-	TRBJ1-1	-	13	TGTGCCAGCAGCTTAGAAGGAAGGAGTGAAGCTTTCTTT	CASSLEGRSEAFF
TRBV24-1	-	TRBJ2-1	TRBD1	16	TGTGCCACCAGTGAGGGGGACAGAGGCCCGAGAAATGAGCAGTTCTTC	CATSEGDRGPRNEQFF
TRBV18	-	TRBJ1-2	-	12	TGTGCCAGCTCACTCGAGCCCGGGGGCTACACCTTC	CASSLEPGGYTF
TRBV6-1	-	TRBJ2-7	TRBD1	15	TGTGCCAGCAGTGAACCCGGGACAGGGTCCTACGAGCAGTACTTC	CASSEPGTGSYEQYF
TRBV7-2	-	TRBJ2-7	TRBD2	14	TGTGCCAGCAGCTCAACCTATACTAGCGGCGAGCAGTACTTC	CASSSTYTSGEQYF
TRBV27	-	TRBJ1-5	-	14	TGTGCCAGCAGTTCCGGTTATAGCAATCAGCCCCAGCATTTT	CASSSGYSNQPQHF
TRBV6-5	-	TRBJ1-2	-	12	TGTGCCAGCAGTTCGCCAGTGTATGGCTACACCTTC	CASSSPVYGYTF
TRBV7-9	-	TRBJ2-7	TRBD1	16	TGTGCCAGCAGCTTAGAAGTGGTTAGGGGGCGCACCGAGCAGTACTTC	CASSLEVVRGRTEQYF
TRBV5-4	-	TRBJ2-4	TRBD2	17	TGTGCCAGCAGCTTTTTCGCTAGCGGTCTAGCCAAAAACATTCAGTACTTC	CASSFFASGLAKNIQYF
TRBV19	once	TRBJ1-5	-	13	TGTGCCAGTAGTTTGAGGATCAATCAGCCCCAGCATTTT	CASSLRINQPQHF
TRBV30	-	TRBJ1-1	-	12	TGTGCCTGGTCTGGGGCTTTGACTGAAGCTTTCTTT	CAWSGALTEAFF
TRBV29-1	-	TRBJ1-1	-	14	TGCAGCGTTGAAGGAGGAAACACTAACACTGAAGCTTTCTTT	CSVEGGNTNTEAFF
TRBV18	-	TRBJ2-7	-	15	TGTGCCAGCTCACCCTTTGCGGGGACCACCTACGAGCAGTACTTC	CASSPFAGTTYEQYF
TRBV7-6	-	TRBJ1-2	-	15	TGTGCCAGCAGCTCCACCCGACAGGCACGGGATGGCTACACCTTC	CASSSTRQARDGYTF
TRBV6-5	-	TRBJ2-7	TRBD1	14	TGTGCCAGCAGTTACCTGAGGACAGGCTACGAGCAGTACTTC	CASSYLRTGYEQYF
TRBV28	-	TRBJ1-2	-	13	TGTGCCAGCAGTCTTAACCGATTCCGGGGCTACACCTTC	CASSLNRFRGYTF